The subject of this entry is one T cell receptor (beta chain). Its antigen is currently unknown. Systemic immunosuppression or a history of autoimmune disease excluded patients. Blood specimens came from baseline, cycle 4 day 1, and cycle 7 day 1. V trimming: 6 bases; J trimming: 10 bases; junction bases outside the gene matches: 10. The germline CDR1 and CDR2 sequences are MNHEY and SVGAGI. The CDR3 is 15 amino acids. This sample was included in a study of OX40 agonist ivuxolimab in advanced cancers. Study summary: Eligibility admitted prior anti-PD-1, anti-PD-L1 or anti-CTLA-4 therapy; 35% to 40% had some.

TCRdb's table, derived via immunoSEQ multiplex PCR, lists solely in-frame clones and lacks some. The sample consists of about 12,000 clones, around 80% of them appearing once. Study results and limitations: CD4+ and CD8+ blood T cells expanded clonally by week 6 at 0.1 to 3.0 mg/kg.

This chain connects TRBV6-5 to TRBJ1-6; 9 bases align to TRBD1. The sequence derives from an adult with an advanced solid tumor such as melanoma, head and neck, liver or kidney cancer. The sequenced sample was CD4+ or CD8+ T cells sorted from blood, obtained in a trial of the OX40 agonist ivuxolimab. This CDR3 is CASSLGQGFRSPLHF. DNA for the CDR3: TGTGCCAGCAGCCTGGGACAGGGTTTTCGGTCACCCCTCCACTTT.